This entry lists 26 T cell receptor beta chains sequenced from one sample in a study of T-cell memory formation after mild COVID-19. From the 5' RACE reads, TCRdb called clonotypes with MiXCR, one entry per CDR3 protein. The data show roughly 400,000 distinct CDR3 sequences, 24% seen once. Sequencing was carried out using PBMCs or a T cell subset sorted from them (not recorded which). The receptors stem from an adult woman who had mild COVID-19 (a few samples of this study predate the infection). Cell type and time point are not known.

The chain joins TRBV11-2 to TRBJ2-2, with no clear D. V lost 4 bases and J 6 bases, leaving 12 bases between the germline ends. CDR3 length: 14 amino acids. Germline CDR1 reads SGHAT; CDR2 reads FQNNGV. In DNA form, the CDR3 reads TGTGCCAGCAGCTCCTTGTTGGTTGCCGGGGAGCTGTTTTTT. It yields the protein CASSSLLVAGELFF.

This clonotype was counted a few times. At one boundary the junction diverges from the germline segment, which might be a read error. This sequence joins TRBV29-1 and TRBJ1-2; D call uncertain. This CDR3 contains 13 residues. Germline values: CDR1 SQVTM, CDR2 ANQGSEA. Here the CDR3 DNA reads TGCAGCGTTTACGACACGACCAACTGTGGCTACACCTTC. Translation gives CSVYDTTNCGYTF.

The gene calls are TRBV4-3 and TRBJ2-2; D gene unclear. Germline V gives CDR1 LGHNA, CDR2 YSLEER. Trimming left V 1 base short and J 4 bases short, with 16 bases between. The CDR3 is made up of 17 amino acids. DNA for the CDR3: TGCGCCAGCAGCCAAGGGCCGGCAATAGGCGGCACCGGGGAGCTGTTTTTT. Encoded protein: CASSQGPAIGGTGELFF.

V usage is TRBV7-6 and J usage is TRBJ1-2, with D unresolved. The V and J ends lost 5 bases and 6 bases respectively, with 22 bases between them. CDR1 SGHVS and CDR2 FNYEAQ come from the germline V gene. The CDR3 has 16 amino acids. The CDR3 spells CASSPRAVRTLDGYTF. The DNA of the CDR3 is TGTGCCAGCAGCCCCCGGGCAGTTCGGACCCTGGATGGCTACACCTTC. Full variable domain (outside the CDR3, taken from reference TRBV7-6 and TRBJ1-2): GAGVSQSPRYKVTKRGQDVALRCDPISGHVSLYWYRQALGQGPEFLTYFNYEAQQDKSGLPNDRFSAERPEGSISTLTIQRTEQRDSAMYRCASSPRAVRTLDGYTFGSGTRLTVV.

Written as DNA, the CDR3 is TGTGCCAGCAGTTTTAGGCAGGGAGGTACTGAAGCTTTCTTT. Protein: CASSFRQGGTEAFF. The chain is built from TRBV27 and TRBJ1-1; tentatively, D is TRBD1 (5 bases). Germline V gene sequence: CDR1 MNHEY, CDR2 SMNVEV (reference sequence). The CDR3 consists of 14 residues. V was clipped by 3 bases and J by 5 bases, with 13 bases between them.

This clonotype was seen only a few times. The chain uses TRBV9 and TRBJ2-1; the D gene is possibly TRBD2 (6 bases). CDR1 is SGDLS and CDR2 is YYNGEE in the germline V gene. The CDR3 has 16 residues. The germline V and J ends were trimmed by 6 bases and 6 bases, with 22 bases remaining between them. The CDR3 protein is CASTLSWGTRPNEQFF. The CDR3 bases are TGTGCCAGCACACTCTCGTGGGGGACTCGCCCCAATGAGCAGTTCTTC. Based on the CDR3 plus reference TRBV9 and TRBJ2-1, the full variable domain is DSGVTQTPKHLITATGQRVTLRCSPRSGDLSVYWYQQSLDQGLQFLIQYYNGEERAKGNILERFSAQQFPDLHSELNLSSLELGDSALYFCASTLSWGTRPNEQFFGPGTRLTVL.

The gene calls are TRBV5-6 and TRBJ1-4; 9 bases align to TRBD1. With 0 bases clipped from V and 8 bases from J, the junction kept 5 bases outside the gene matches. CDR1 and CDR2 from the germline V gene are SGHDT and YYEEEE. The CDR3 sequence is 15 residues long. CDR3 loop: CASSLGGTGKEKLFF. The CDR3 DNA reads TGTGCCAGCAGCTTGGGAGGGACAGGGAAAGAAAAACTGTTTTTT.

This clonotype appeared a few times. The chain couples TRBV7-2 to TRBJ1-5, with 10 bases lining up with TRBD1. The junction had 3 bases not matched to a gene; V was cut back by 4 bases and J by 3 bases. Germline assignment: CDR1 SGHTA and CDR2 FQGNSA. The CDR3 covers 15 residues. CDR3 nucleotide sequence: TGTGCCAGCAGCTCCGGGACAGGGGTCAATCAGCCCCAGCATTTT. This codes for CASSSGTGVNQPQHF.

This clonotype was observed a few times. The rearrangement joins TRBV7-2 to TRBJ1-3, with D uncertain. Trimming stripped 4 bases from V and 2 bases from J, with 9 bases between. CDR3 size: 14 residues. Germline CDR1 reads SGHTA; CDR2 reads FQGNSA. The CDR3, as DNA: TGTGCCAGCAGCTCCCGTTACCCTGGAAACACCATATATTTT. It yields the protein CASSSRYPGNTIYF.

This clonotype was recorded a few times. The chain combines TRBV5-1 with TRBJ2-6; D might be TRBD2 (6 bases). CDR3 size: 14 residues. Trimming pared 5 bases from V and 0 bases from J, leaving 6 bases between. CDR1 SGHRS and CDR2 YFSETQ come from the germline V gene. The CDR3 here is CASRDYSGANVLTF. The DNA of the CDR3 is TGCGCCAGCAGGGACTACTCTGGGGCCAACGTCCTGACTTTC.

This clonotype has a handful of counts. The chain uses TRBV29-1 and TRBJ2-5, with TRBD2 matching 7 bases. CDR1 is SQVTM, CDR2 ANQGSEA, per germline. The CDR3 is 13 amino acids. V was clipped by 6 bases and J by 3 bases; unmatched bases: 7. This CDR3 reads CSVASGYKETQYF. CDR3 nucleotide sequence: TGCAGCGTCGCTAGCGGTTACAAAGAGACCCAGTACTTC.

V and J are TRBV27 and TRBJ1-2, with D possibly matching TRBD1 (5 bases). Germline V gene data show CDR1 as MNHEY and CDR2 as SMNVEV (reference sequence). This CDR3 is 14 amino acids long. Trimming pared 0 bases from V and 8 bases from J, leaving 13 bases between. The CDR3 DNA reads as TGTGCCAGCAGTTTATCGCCCAGGGTGAGCGGCTACACCTTC. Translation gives CASSLSPRVSGYTF.

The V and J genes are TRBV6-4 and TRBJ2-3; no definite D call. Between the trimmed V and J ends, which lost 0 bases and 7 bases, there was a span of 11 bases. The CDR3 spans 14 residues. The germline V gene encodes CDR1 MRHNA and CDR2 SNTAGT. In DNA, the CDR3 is TGTGCCAGCAGTGACTCTGGTGAACAACATACGCAGTATTTT. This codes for CASSDSGEQHTQYF.

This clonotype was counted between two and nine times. CDR3 sequence reads: CASSKLAGKETQYF. DNA for the CDR3: TGTGCCAGCAGTAAGTTAGCGGGAAAAGAGACCCAGTACTTC. J is TRBJ2-5 and V is TRBV6-2 or TRBV6-3, with 8 bases matching TRBD2. Germline V gives CDR1 MNHEY, CDR2 SVGEGT. V was clipped by 5 bases and J by 3 bases; unmatched bases: 5. The CDR3 is 14 residues long.

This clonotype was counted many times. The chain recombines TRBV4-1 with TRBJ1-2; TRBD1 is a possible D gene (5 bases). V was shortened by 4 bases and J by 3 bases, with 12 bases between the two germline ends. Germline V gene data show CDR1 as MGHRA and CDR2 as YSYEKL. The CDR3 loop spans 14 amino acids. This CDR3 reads CASSPPGGDYGYTF. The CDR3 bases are TGCGCCAGCAGCCCGCCGGGAGGGGACTATGGCTACACCTTC.

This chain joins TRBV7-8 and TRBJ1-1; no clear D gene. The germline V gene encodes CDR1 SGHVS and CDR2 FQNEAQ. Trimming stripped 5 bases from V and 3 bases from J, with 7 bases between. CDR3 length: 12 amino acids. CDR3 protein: CASSPRDTEAFF. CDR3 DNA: TGTGCCAGCAGCCCAAGGGACACTGAAGCTTTCTTT.

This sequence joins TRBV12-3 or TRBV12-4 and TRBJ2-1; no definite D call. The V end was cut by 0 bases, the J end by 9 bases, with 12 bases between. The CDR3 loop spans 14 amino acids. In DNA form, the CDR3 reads TGTGCCAGCAGTTTAGCGCTAGGAAGAGCTGAGCAGTTCTTC. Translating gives CASSLALGRAEQFF.

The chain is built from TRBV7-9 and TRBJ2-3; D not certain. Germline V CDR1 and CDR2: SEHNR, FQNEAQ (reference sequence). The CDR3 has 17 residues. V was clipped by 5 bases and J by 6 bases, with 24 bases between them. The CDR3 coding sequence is TGTGCCAGCAGCCGAATAGACGGTGTGTGGGTCACCGATACGCAGTATTTT. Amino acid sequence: CASSRIDGVWVTDTQYF.

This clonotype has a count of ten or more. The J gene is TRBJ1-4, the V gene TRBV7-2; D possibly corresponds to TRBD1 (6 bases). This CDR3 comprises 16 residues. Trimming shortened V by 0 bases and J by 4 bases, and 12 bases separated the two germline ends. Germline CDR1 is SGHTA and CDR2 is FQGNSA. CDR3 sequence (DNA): TGTGCCAGCAGCTTAGCCCCAGGACAGTTTAATGAAAAACTGTTTTTT. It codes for CASSLAPGQFNEKLFF.

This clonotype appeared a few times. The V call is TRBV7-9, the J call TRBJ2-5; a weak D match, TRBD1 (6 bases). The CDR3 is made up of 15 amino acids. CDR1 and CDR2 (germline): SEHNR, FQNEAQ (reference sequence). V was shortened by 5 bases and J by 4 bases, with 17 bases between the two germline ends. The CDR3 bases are TGTGCCAGCAGCCCGCTCCGAGTGGGGGCAGAGACCCAGTACTTC. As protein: CASSPLRVGAETQYF.

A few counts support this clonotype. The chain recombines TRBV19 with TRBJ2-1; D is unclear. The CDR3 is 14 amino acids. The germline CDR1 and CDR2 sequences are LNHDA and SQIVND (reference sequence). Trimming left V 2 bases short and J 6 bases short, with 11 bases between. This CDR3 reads CASSITSDRNEQFF. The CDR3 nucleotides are TGTGCCAGTAGTATAACAAGCGACCGCAATGAGCAGTTCTTC.

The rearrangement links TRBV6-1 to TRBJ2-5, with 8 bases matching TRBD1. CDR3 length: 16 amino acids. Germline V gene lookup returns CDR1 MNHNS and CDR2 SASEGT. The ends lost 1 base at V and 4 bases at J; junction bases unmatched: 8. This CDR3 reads CASSEVYRTGIETQYF. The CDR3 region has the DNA TGTGCCAGCAGTGAAGTGTACAGGACAGGGATAGAGACCCAGTACTTC.

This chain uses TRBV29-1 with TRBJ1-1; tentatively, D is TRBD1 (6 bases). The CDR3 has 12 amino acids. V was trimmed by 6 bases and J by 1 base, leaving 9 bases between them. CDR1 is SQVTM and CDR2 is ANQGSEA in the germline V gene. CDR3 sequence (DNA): TGCAGCGTCATACAGGGGAACACTGAAGCTTTCTTT. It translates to CSVIQGNTEAFF.

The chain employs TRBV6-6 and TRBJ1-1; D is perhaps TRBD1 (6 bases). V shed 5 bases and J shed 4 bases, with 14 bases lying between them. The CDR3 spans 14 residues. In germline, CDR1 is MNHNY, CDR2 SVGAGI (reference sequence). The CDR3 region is CASSTRGGRTEAFF. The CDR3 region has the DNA TGTGCCAGCAGTACCCGTGGGGGGCGCACTGAAGCTTTCTTT.

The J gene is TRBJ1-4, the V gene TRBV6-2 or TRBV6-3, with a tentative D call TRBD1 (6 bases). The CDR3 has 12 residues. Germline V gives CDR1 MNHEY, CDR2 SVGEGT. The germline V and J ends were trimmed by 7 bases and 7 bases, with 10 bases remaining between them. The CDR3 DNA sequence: TGTGCCAGCAACAGGGAGGGTGAAAAACTGTTTTTT. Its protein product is CASNREGEKLFF.

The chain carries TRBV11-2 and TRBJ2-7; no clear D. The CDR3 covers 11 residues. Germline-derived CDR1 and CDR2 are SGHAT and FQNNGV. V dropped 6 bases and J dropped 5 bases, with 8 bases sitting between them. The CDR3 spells CASSPLDEQYF. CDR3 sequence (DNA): TGTGCCAGCAGTCCCCTAGACGAGCAGTACTTC.